Sequencing of this T cell receptor beta chain was carried out in a study of T cells in Graves' hyperthyroidism and ophthalmopathy. Study-wide context: Specimen type is peripheral blood, collected at initial diagnosis prior to any treatment. Findings of the study overall: Median prediction lead before ophthalmopathy onset was six to eight months with the model.

Concerning this clonotype itself: Its antigen remains unidentified.

Among ophthalmopathy patients, the Clinical Activity Score reached at least 3, the NOSPECS grade reached at least 4, and duration remained under 3 months. What was amplified from RNA transcripts were TCR beta CDR3 regions. A set of HTBI primers served as the primers for a first-round RT-PCR of the TCR CDR3. TCRdb reprocessed the multiplex PCR reads with MiXCR, giving one entry per CDR3 protein. The table lists about 460,000 distinct CDR3 sequences, about 20% of them singletons. The CDR3 covers 16 residues. Germline V gene lookup returns CDR1 KGHSH and CDR2 LQKENI. V shed 0 bases and J 6 bases; nucleotides not matched to a gene: 8.

The sequence came from a woman in her 70s with Graves' ophthalmopathy. This rearrangement joins TRBV18 to TRBJ1-5, with 7 bases aligning to TRBD1. Sequencing was done on a sample of blood. CDR3 nucleotides: TGTGCCAGCTCACCACCCAACAGGGGAGGCAGTCAGCCCCAGCATTTT. Translating gives CASSPPNRGGSQPQHF.